This TCR beta chain was sequenced during a study of blood T cell repertoires in COVID-19. Study-wide background: COVID-19 samples from acute and convalescent phases originated in the United States, Italy and Spain. PBMCs, B-cell-depleted T cells, or T cells were the source of the cDNA or gDNA that made up the material.

TCRdb keeps only in-frame clones here, not all; method: immunoSEQ multiplex PCR. In the table there are some 120,000 clones, about 83% of which are singletons. The TCR was taken from a human donor in a cohort sampled during active COVID-19. Specimen: peripheral blood.

CDR3 in amino acids: CASSYSRTGDGEQFF. CDR3 nucleotide sequence: TGTGCCAGCAGTTATTCCCGGACAGGGGACGGTGAGCAGTTCTTC. The chain carries TRBV6-5 and TRBJ2-1, with 9 nucleotides matching TRBD1. This CDR3 contains 15 residues. V gave up 3 bases and J gave up 9 bases; unmatched junction bases: 9. CDR1 is MNHEY, CDR2 SVGAGI, per germline.